The rows below give T cell receptor beta chains drawn from one sample of a study of molecular identifiers for immune sequencing clone quantification. TCRdb reprocessed the PCR reads via MiXCR and lists one record per CDR3 protein. The sample lists over 60,000 distinct CDR3 sequences; around 19% were seen once. What was sequenced was naive CD8+ T cells from blood, with Jurkat cell RNA spiked in. These receptor sequences come from a human donor in good health. Some libraries in this study had Jurkat cell RNA spiked in. Each CDR3 is given with its conserved first and last residue. D genes are given only for firm matches. Clone size, where shown, is once, few, many, or a class for clones that have expanded.

V gene: TRBV30; D gene: TRBD2; clone size: many; J gene: TRBJ2-2; CDR3 DNA: TGTGCCTCGGGGGGACTAGCGGGAGGGCCGACCGGGGAGCTGTTTTTT; CDR3 protein: CASGGLAGGPTGELFF
V gene: TRBV27; D gene: .; clone size: many; J gene: TRBJ1-5; CDR3 DNA: TGTGCCAGCAGTTTAGTCAGCCTTAGCAATCAGCCCCAGCATTTT; CDR3 protein: CASSLVSLSNQPQHF
V gene: TRBV4-2; D gene: .; clone size: many; J gene: TRBJ1-1; CDR3 DNA: TGTGCCAGCAGCCAAGATCATCACACCGACGGGCCGACTGAAGCTTTCTTT; CDR3 protein: CASSQDHHTDGPTEAFF
V gene: TRBV29-1; D gene: .; clone size: many; J gene: TRBJ1-1; CDR3 DNA: TGCAGCGTTGATCTTGGACTACTAGCTTTCTTT; CDR3 protein: CSVDLGLLAFF
V gene: TRBV15; D gene: .; clone size: many; J gene: TRBJ1-5; CDR3 DNA: TGTGCCACCAGCTGGGTAGTAGGCAATCAGCCCCAGCATTTT; CDR3 protein: CATSWVVGNQPQHF
V gene: TRBV4-1; D gene: TRBD2; clone size: many; J gene: TRBJ2-2; CDR3 DNA: TGCGCCAGCAGCTCCGGGACTAGCGGGAGGGGCACCGGGGAGCTGTTTTTT; CDR3 protein: CASSSGTSGRGTGELFF
V gene: TRBV5-1; D gene: .; clone size: many; J gene: TRBJ2-7; CDR3 DNA: TGCGCCAGCAGCTACTTAGGAGGGACCCGCAGTTACGAGCAGTACTTC; CDR3 protein: CASSYLGGTRSYEQYF
V gene: TRBV29-1; D gene: .; clone size: many; J gene: TRBJ2-6; CDR3 DNA: TGCAGCGTTGAAGGTCGACTGGCTTCTGGGGCCAACGTCCTGACTTTC; CDR3 protein: CSVEGRLASGANVLTF
V gene: TRBV4-1; D gene: .; clone size: many; J gene: TRBJ1-2; CDR3 DNA: TGCGCCAGCAGCCAAGAACTTACAACAGGGTGGGCCTATGGCTACACCTTC; CDR3 protein: CASSQELTTGWAYGYTF
V gene: TRBV11-3; D gene: TRBD2; clone size: few; J gene: TRBJ2-1; CDR3 DNA: TGTGCCAGCAGCCCGAATTGGGGAGCGGGAGGGTCGAGCTCCTACAATGAGCAGTTCTTC; CDR3 protein: CASSPNWGAGGSSSYNEQFF
V gene: TRBV18; D gene: .; clone size: many; J gene: TRBJ2-6; CDR3 DNA: TGTGCCAGCTCACCATTTCCAGGACAATCCCTCTCTGGGGCCAACGTCCTGACTTTC; CDR3 protein: CASSPFPGQSLSGANVLTF
V gene: TRBV19; D gene: TRBD1; clone size: many; J gene: TRBJ2-3; CDR3 DNA: TGTGCCAGTAGTCCCCTCCTCCGGGACAGGGGTGATACGCAGTATTTT; CDR3 protein: CASSPLLRDRGDTQYF
V gene: TRBV7-9; D gene: TRBD1; clone size: many; J gene: TRBJ2-5; CDR3 DNA: TGTGCCAGCAGCTCGGACAGGGGTCACCAAGAGACCCAGTACTTC; CDR3 protein: CASSSDRGHQETQYF
V gene: TRBV11-2; D gene: .; clone size: many; J gene: TRBJ1-4; CDR3 DNA: TGTGCCAGCAGCTCCCCTGGGGGAGCAACTAATGAAAAACTGTTTTTT; CDR3 protein: CASSSPGGATNEKLFF
V gene: TRBV29-1; D gene: TRBD1; clone size: many; J gene: TRBJ2-5; CDR3 DNA: TGCAGCGTTGATGGGACAGGGGGCGGTAATGGACAAGAGACCCAGTACTTC; CDR3 protein: CSVDGTGGGNGQETQYF
V gene: TRBV27; D gene: .; clone size: many; J gene: TRBJ2-5; CDR3 DNA: TGTGCCAGCAGTGTCGTACAGGGAGGGGAGACCCAGTACTTC; CDR3 protein: CASSVVQGGETQYF
V gene: TRBV24-1; D gene: .; clone size: few; J gene: TRBJ2-3; CDR3 DNA: TGTGCCACCAGTGATTTAGGGACACAGGATACGCAGTATTTT; CDR3 protein: CATSDLGTQDTQYF
V gene: TRBV5-3; D gene: TRBD2; clone size: many; J gene: TRBJ2-2; CDR3 DNA: TGTGCCAGCAGCTTGGGAGGGACCGGGGAGCTGTTTTTT; CDR3 protein: CASSLGGTGELFF
V gene: TRBV5-1; D gene: TRBD1; clone size: few; J gene: TRBJ2-7; CDR3 DNA: TGCGCCAGCAGCTTGTGGACAGGGGATACCTACGAGCAGTACTTC; CDR3 protein: CASSLWTGDTYEQYF
V gene: TRBV7-9; D gene: .; clone size: .; J gene: TRBJ1-1; CDR3 DNA: TGTGCCAGCAGTCCTGGTTTTGCTGAAGCTTTCTTT; CDR3 protein: CASSPGFAEAFF
V gene: TRBV2; D gene: TRBD2; clone size: few; J gene: TRBJ2-7; CDR3 DNA: TGTGCCAGCAGGGACGGACTAGCGTACTCCTACGAGCAGTACTTC; CDR3 protein: CASRDGLAYSYEQYF
V gene: TRBV9; D gene: .; clone size: many; J gene: TRBJ2-7; CDR3 DNA: TGTGCCAGCAGCGCCGGGACACAGCTCTACGAGCAGTACTTC; CDR3 protein: CASSAGTQLYEQYF
V gene: TRBV27; D gene: TRBD1; clone size: many; J gene: TRBJ1-6; CDR3 DNA: TGTGCCAGCACCCCCTTCGGGACAGTAGAATCACCCCTCCACTTT; CDR3 protein: CASTPFGTVESPLHF
V gene: TRBV7-2; D gene: .; clone size: .; J gene: TRBJ2-2; CDR3 DNA: TGTGCCAGCAGCCCCCTGAACACCGGGGAGCTGTTTTTT; CDR3 protein: CASSPLNTGELFF
V gene: TRBV15; D gene: TRBD1; clone size: many; J gene: TRBJ2-7; CDR3 DNA: TGTGCCACCAGCATCACAGGGGTCGAGCAGTACTTC; CDR3 protein: CATSITGVEQYF
V gene: TRBV5-1; D gene: .; clone size: many; J gene: TRBJ1-1; CDR3 DNA: TGCGCCAGCAGCTTGGAGGGGGGGATCGGGACTGAAGCTTTCTTT; CDR3 protein: CASSLEGGIGTEAFF
V gene: TRBV7-6; D gene: .; clone size: .; J gene: TRBJ2-5; CDR3 DNA: TGTGCCAGCAGCTTAGCGGAGGGGACGTACCAAGAGACCCAGTACTTC; CDR3 protein: CASSLAEGTYQETQYF
V gene: TRBV27; D gene: TRBD1; clone size: few; J gene: TRBJ2-6; CDR3 DNA: TGTGCCAGCACAGCCGGGACAGGAGGACCTGGGGCCAACGTCCTGACTTTC; CDR3 protein: CASTAGTGGPGANVLTF